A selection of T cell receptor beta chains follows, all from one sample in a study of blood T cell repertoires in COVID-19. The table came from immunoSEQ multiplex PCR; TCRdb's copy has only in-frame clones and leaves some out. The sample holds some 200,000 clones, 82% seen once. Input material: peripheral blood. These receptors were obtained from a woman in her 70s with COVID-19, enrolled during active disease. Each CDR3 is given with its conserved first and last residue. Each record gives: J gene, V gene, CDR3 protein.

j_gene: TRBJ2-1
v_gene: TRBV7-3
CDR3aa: CASSESSGRVGEQFF

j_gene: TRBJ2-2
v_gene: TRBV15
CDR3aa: CATSRDQGKNTGELFF

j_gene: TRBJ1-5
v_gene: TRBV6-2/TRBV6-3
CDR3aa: CASSYSRQGTSVISNQPQHF

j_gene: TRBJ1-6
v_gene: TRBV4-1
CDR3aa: CASSLGQAYNSPLHF

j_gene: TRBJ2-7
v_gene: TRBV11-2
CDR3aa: CASSFLGQGFYEQYF

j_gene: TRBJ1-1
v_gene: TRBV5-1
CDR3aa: CASSPEGRVGNTEAFF

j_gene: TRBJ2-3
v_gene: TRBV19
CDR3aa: CASSIQPTGTDTQYF

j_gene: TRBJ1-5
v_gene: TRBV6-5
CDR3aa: CASSYGGESNQPQHF

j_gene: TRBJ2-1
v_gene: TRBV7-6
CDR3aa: CASSPLFGGLQSEQFF

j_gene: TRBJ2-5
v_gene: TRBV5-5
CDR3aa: CASSLWRRQETQYF

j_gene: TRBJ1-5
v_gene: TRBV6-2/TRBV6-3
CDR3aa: CASSRLGGSNQPQHF

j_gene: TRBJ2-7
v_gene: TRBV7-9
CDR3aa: CASSPFSPGSYEQYF

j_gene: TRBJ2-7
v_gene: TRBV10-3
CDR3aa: CAISGAPGGQDYEQYF

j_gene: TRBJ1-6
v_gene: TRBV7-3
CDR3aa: CASSLGREDSPLHF

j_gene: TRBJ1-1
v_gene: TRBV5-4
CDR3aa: CASSLDRNTEAFF

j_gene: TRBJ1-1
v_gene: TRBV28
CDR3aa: CASSPPRQNTEAFF

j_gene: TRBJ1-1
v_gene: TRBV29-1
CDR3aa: CSVVDSNTEAFF

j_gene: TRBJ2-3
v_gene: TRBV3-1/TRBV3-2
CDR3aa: CASSQVNRLGRGVDRDRATDTQYF

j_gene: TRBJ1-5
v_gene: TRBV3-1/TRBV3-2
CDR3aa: CASSYRGGDQPQHF

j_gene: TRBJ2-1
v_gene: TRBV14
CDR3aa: CASSHHGLAGGPPGINEQFF

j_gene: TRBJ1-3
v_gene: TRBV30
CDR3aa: CAWNRGRVNTIYF

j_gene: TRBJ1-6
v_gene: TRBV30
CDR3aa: CAWRLGRADSPLHF

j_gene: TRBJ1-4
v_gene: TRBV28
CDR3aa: CASKKGGREKLFF

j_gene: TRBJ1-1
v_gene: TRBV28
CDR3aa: CASSSLTEAFF

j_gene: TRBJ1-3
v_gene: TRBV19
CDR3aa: CASSADPGQTPSGNTIYF

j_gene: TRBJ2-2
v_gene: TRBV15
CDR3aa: CATSRDQLAGVAGELFF

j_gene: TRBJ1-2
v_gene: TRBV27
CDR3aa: CASSGRQGINGYTF

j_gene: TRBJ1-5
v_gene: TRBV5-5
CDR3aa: CASSYYQGGNQPQHF

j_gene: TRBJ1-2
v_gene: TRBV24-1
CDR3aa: CATSLRYLSYYGYTF

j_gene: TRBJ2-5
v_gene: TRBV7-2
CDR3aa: CASSLIQGRETQYF

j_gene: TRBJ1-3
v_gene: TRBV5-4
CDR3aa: CASSMGQGDSGNTIYF

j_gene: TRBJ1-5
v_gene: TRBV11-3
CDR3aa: CASSSVGPQGYSNQPQHF

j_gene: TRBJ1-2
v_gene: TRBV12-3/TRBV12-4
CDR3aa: CASSLVQGYTF

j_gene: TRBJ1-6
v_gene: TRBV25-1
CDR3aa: CASSESTGGGSPLHF

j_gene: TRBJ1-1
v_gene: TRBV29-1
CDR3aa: CSVVREMNTEAFF

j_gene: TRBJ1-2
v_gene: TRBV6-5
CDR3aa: CASSYSPRQIYGYTF

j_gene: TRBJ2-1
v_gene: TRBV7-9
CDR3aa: CASIPLGDSGRIYNEQFF

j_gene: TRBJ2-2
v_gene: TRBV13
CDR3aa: CASSRPGGTGELFF

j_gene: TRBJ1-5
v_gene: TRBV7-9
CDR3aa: CASSLGGWQPQHF

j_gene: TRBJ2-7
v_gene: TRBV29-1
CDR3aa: CSVNLSYEQYF

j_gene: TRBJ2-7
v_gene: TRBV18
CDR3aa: CASSAGTNSYEQYF

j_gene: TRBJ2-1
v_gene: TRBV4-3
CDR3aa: CASSQAGSNEQFF

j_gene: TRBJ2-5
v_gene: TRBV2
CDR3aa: CASTPGGPQETQYF

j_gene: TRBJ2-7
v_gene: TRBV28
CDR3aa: CASTLPGGTYEQYF

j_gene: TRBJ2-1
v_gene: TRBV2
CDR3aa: CASSPSTGTYNEQFF

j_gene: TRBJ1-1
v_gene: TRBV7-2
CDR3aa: CASRRETGNTEAFF

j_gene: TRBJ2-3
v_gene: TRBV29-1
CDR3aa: CSVVGDTQYF

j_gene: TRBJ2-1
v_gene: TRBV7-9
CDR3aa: CASSFLTGRYNEQFF

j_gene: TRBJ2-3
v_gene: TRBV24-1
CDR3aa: CATSESGQPITDTQYF

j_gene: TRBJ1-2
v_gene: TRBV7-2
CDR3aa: CASSYRQERYGYTF

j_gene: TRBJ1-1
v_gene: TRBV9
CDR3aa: CASGRSGGTEAFF

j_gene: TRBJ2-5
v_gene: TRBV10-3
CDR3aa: CAISRGSGQETQYF

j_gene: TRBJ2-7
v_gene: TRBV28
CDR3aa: CASSRSGLANEQYF

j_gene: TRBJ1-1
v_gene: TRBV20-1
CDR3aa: CSASTQAFEAFF

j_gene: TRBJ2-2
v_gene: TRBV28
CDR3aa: CASSLATGELFF

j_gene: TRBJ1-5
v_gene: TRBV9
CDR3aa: CASSPDGISQPQHF

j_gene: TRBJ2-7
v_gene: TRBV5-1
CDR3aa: CASSPRASGSSYEQYF

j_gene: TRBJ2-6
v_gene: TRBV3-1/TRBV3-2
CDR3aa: CASSWGGTSTGANVLTF

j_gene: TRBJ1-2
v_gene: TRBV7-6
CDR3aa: CASSLGSGDTNYGYTF